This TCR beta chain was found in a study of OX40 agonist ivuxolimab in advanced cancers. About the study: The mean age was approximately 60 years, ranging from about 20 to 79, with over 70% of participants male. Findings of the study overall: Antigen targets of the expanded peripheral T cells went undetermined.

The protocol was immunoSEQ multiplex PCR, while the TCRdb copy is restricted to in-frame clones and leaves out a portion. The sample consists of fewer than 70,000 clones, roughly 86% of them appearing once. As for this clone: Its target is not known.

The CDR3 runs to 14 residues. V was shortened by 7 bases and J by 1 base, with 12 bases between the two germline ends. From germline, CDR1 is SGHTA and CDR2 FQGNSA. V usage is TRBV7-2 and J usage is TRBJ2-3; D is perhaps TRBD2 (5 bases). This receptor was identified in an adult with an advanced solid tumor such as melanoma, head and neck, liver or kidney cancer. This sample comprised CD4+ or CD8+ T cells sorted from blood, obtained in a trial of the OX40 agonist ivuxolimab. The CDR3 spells CASKVGRGTDTQYF. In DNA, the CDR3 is TGTGCCAGCAAAGTCGGGCGGGGCACAGATACGCAGTATTTT.